Many counts were recorded for the clone carrying this TCR beta chain. Its antigen remains unidentified. The source of the sample is a study of T cells in Graves' hyperthyroidism and ophthalmopathy. Study-wide background: Blood was drawn when the patient was first diagnosed and still untreated. Study-wide points: Ophthalmopathy could be told apart from stable hyperthyroidism with a 13 V-J model.

Amplification targeted TCR beta CDR3 regions from RNA transcripts. A set of HTBI primers served as the primers for a first-round RT-PCR of the TCR CDR3. TCRdb re-called the multiplex PCR reads through MiXCR, storing one row per CDR3 protein. The data contain 250,000 to 300,000 distinct CDR3 sequences, more than 12% of them singletons. The diagnoses drew upon clinical symptoms, serum thyroxine and TRAb, thyroid ultrasound and orbital computed tomography. V was pared by 4 bases and J by 5 bases, with 11 bases between. CDR1 and CDR2 (germline): ENHRY, SYGVKD. The CDR3 consists of 13 residues. The V and J genes are TRBV10-3 and TRBJ1-2, with D hard to call. Sequencing was carried out using blood. This receptor was identified in a woman aged 40 to 50 with Graves' hyperthyroidism that later progressed to Graves' ophthalmopathy. Here the CDR3 DNA reads TGTGCCATCAGTGGGAAGTGGGGATATGGCTACACCTTC. This codes for CAISGKWGYGYTF.